One T cell receptor beta chain is described in this entry. Its matching antigen is unknown. The data are from a study of T cells after yellow fever vaccination. By 5'RACE template switching, TCR cDNA was produced, with a universal primer site and UMIs added in the process. TCRdb analysed the 5' RACE reads with MiXCR anew, one entry per CDR3 protein. Of 250,000 to 400,000 distinct CDR3 sequences listed, approximately 4% were seen once; the top ten hold about 26%. Whole-study results and caveats: Primary-vaccination clones mostly resurfaced post-booster (96% CD4, roughly 90% CD8).

This material consisted of PBMCs, taken 5 days after the yellow fever booster vaccination. The clonotype comes from a young man who received the YFV17D yellow fever vaccine.

The CDR3 region has the DNA TGCAGTGCTTCCTGGACGGAAATATCTGAAGCTTTCTTT. Its translation: CSASWTEISEAFF. V and J are TRBV20-1 and TRBJ1-1; D remains unclear. CDR3 length: 13 amino acids. Germline V lookup: CDR1 DFQATT, CDR2 SNEGSKA (reference sequence). Trimming left V 5 bases short and J 6 bases short, with 16 bases between.